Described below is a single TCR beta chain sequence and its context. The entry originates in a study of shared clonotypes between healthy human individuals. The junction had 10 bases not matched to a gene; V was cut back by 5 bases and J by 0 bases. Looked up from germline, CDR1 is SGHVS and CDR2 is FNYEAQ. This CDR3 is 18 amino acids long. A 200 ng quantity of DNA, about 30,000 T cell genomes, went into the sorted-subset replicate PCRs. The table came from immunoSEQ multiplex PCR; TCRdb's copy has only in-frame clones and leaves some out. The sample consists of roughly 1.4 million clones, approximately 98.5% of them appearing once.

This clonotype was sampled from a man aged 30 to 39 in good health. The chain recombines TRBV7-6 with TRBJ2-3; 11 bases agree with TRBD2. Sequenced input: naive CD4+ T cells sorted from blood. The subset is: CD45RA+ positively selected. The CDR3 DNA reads TGTGCCAGCAGCGTACCGGGACTAGCGGTATCTAGCACAGATACGCAGTATTTT. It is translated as CASSVPGLAVSSTDTQYF. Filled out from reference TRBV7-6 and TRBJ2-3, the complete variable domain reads GAGVSQSPRYKVTKRGQDVALRCDPISGHVSLYWYRQALGQGPEFLTYFNYEAQQDKSGLPNDRFSAERPEGSISTLTIQRTEQRDSAMYRCASSVPGLAVSSTDTQYFGPGTRLTVL.